The 4 T cell receptor beta chains reported below all come from one sample, sequenced in a study of blood T cell repertoires in COVID-19. Clones were sequenced by immunoSEQ multiplex PCR, and TCRdb holds only the in-frame ones, with some missing. This sample has roughly 350,000 clones; about 90% occur once, and the top ten carry more than 9%. The sample consisted of peripheral blood. Every receptor here comes from a woman in her thirties with COVID-19, enrolled during active disease.

The rearrangement uses TRBV12-3 or TRBV12-4 and TRBJ2-4, with D possibly matching TRBD2 (5 bases). The V end lost 0 bases, the J end lost 15 bases, and 15 bases lay between the germline ends. CDR3 length equals 13 residues. The CDR3 coding sequence is TGTGCCAGCAGTTTAGCGGCCGGAGCGGTTCCGTACTTC. Its translation is CASSLAAGAVPYF.

The CDR3: CASSPRTVETQYF. Written as DNA, the CDR3 is TGTGCCAGCTCACCAAGGACTGTAGAGACCCAGTACTTC. V and J are TRBV18 and TRBJ2-5; TRBD2 might be the D (5 bases). CDR1 and CDR2 from the germline V gene are KGHSH and LQKENI. This CDR3 has 13 residues. V was trimmed by 2 bases and J by 4 bases, leaving 8 bases between them.

This chain uses TRBV5-5 with TRBJ2-7, with TRBD1 as a possible D gene (5 bases). CDR1 and CDR2 from the germline V gene are SGHKS and YYEKEE (reference sequence). CDR3 size: 16 residues. V gave up 4 bases and J gave up 0 bases, with 17 bases separating them. The CDR3 loop reads CASSGTPHRSSYEQYF. The CDR3 nucleotides read TGTGCCAGCAGCGGAACTCCCCACAGGAGCTCCTACGAGCAGTACTTC.

The genes are TRBV7-8 and TRBJ2-7, with 8 bases aligning to TRBD2. CDR1 and CDR2 from the germline V gene are SGHVS and FQNEAQ. The CDR3 is made up of 14 amino acids. V trimming: 2 bases; J trimming: 7 bases; junction bases outside the gene matches: 7. CDR3 nucleotides: TGTGCCAGCAGCTTAAAAGCGGGAGCGGGGGAGCAGTACTTC. Protein sequence: CASSLKAGAGEQYF.